The clone carrying this T cell receptor beta chain was seen repeatedly, ten times or more. This sample was included in a study of tumor-infiltrating lymphocytes in oesophageal squamous cell carcinoma. TCRdb re-derived calls from the PCR reads in MiXCR, one entry per CDR3 protein. This table holds 15,000 to 20,000 distinct CDR3 sequences, less than 50% found once. The V gene's germline CDR1 is SEHNR and CDR2 FQNEAQ (reference sequence). The V and J ends lost 4 bases and 7 bases, in that order; junction bases with no gene match: 7. This CDR3 contains 15 residues. Sequencing was carried out using normal esophageal tissue next to the tumor. The chain combines TRBV7-9 with TRBJ2-1; 10 bases are a match to TRBD1. This sequence was found in a female donor with esophageal squamous cell carcinoma. CDR3 region: CASSSGTGVQNEQFF. CDR3 sequence (DNA): TGTGCCAGCAGCTCCGGGACAGGGGTCCAGAATGAGCAGTTCTTC. The whole variable domain, remainder taken from reference TRBV7-9 and TRBJ2-1, is DTGVSQNPRHKITKRGQNVTFRCDPISEHNRLYWYRQTLGQGPEFLTYFQNEAQLEKSRLLSDRFSAERPKGSFSTLEIQRTEQGDSAMYLCASSSGTGVQNEQFFGPGTRLTVL.